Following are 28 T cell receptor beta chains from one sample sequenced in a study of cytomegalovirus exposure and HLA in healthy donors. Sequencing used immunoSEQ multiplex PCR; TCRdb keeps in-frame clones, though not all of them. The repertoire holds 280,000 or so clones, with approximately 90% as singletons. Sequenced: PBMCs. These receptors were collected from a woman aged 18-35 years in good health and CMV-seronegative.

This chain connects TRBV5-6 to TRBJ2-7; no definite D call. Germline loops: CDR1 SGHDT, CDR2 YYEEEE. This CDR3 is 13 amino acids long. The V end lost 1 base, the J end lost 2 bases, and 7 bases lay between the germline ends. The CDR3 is CASSLRVPYEQYF. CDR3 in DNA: TGTGCCAGCAGCTTGCGCGTCCCCTACGAGCAGTACTTC.

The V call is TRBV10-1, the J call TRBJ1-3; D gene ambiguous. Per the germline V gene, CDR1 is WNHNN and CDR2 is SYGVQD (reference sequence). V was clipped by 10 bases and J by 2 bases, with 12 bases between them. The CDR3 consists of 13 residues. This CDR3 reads CATPGGTGNTIYF. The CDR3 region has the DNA TGCGCCACCCCCGGCGGGACTGGAAACACCATATATTTT.

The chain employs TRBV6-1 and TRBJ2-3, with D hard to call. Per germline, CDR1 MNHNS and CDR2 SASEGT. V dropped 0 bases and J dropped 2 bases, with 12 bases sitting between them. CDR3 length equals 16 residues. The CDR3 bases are TGTGCCAGCAGTGAAGCTGCTGTGGGCCCCACAGATACGCAGTATTTT. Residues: CASSEAAVGPTDTQYF.

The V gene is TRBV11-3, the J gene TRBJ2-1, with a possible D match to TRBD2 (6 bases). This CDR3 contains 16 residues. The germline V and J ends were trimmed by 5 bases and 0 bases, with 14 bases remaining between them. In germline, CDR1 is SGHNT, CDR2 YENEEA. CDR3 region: CASSITSLPSYNEQFF. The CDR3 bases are TGTGCCAGCAGCATAACTAGCCTTCCCTCCTACAATGAGCAGTTCTTC.

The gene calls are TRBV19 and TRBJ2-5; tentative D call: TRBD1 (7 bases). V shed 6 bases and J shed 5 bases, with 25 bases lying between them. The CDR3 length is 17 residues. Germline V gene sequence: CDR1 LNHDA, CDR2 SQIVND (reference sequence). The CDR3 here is CASSNRGNGRQGETQYF. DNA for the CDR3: TGTGCCAGTAGCAACAGGGGAAACGGGAGACAGGGCGAGACCCAGTACTTC.

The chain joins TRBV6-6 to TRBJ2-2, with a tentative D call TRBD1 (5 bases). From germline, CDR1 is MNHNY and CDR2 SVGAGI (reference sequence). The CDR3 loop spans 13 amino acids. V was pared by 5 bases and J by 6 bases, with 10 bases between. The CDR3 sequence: CASSAPGSGELFF. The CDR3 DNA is TGTGCCAGCAGTGCCCCAGGGTCCGGGGAGCTGTTTTTT.

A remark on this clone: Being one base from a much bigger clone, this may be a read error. The CDR3: CASSRNTGELFF. CDR3 DNA: TGTGCCAGCAGTCGTAACACCGGGGAGCTGTTTTTT. The J gene is TRBJ2-2, the V gene TRBV28, with D hard to call. The CDR3 length is 12 residues. The V and J ends lost 5 bases and 2 bases respectively, with 3 bases between them. Germline V gives CDR1 MDHEN, CDR2 SYDVKM.

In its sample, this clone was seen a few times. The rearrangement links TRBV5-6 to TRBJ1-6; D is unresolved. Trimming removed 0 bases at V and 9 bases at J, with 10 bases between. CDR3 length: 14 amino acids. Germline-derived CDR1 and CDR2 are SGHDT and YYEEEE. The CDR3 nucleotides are TGTGCCAGCAGCTTGGGACACGAAACTTCACCCCTCCACTTT. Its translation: CASSLGHETSPLHF.

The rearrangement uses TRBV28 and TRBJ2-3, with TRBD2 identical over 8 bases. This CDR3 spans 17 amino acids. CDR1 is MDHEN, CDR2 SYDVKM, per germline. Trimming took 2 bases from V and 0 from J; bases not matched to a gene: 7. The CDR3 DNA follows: TGTGCCAGCAGTTTACGGGGGACTAGAGTTAGCACAGATACGCAGTATTTT. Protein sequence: CASSLRGTRVSTDTQYF.

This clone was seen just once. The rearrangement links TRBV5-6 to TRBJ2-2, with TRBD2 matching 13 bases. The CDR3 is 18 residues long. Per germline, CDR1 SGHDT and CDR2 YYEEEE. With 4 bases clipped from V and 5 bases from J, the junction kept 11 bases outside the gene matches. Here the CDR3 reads CASSRLAGGPLGTGELFF. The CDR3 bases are TGTGCCAGCAGCCGACTAGCGGGAGGACCCCTGGGGACCGGGGAGCTGTTTTTT.

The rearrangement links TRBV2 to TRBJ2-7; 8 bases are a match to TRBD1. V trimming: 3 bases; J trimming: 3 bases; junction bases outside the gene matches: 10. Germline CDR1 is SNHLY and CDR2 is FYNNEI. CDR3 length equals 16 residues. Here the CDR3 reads CASSEPRTGRHYEQYF. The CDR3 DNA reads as TGTGCCAGCAGTGAGCCCAGGACAGGGAGGCACTACGAGCAGTACTTC.

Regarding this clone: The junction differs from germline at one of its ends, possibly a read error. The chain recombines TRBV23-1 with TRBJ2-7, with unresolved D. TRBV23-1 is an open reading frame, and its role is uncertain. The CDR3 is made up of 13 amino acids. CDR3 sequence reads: CASSQSHVPSAVF. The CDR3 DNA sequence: TGCGCCAGCAGTCAATCTCACGTCCCTAGTGCCGTCTTC.

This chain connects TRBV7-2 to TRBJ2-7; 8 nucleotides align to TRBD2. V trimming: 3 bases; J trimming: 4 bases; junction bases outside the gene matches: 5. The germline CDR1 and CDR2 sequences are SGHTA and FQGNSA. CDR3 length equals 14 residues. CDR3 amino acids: CASSLTAGDYEQYF. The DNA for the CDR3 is TGTGCCAGCAGCTTGACAGCGGGGGATTACGAGCAGTACTTC. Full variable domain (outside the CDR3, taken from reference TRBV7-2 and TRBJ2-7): GAGVSQSPSNKVTEKGKDVELRCDPISGHTALYWYRQSLGQGLEFLIYFQGNSAPDKSGLPSDRFSAERTGGSVSTLTIQRTQQEDSAVYLCASSLTAGDYEQYFGPGTRLTVT.

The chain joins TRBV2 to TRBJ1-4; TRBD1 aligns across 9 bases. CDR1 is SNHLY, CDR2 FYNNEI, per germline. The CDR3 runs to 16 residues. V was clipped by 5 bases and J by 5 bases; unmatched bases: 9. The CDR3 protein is CASSWDRETSNEKLFF. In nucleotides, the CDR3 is TGTGCCAGCAGTTGGGACAGGGAGACGTCAAATGAAAAACTGTTTTTT.

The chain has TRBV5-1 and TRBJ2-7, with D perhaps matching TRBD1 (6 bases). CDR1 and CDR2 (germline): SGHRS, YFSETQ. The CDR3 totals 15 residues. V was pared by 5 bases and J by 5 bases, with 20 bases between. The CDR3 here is CASRTLGARLHEQYF. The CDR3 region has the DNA TGCGCCAGCAGAACCCTGGGGGCCCGGCTCCACGAGCAGTACTTC.

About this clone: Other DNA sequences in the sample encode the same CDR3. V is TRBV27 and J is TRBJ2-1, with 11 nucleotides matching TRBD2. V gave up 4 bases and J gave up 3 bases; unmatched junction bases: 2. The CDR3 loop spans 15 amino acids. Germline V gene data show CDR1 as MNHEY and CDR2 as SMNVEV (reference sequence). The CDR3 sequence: CASSSGTSGYNEQFF. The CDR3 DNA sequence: TGTGCCAGCAGTTCCGGGACTAGCGGCTACAATGAGCAGTTCTTC.

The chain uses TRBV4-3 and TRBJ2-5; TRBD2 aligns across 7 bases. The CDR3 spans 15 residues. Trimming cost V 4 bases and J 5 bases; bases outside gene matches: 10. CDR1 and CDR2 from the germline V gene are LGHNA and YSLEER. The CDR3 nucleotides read TGCGCCAGCAGCCCTCATCCACGGACTAGGGAGACCCAGTACTTC. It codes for CASSPHPRTRETQYF.

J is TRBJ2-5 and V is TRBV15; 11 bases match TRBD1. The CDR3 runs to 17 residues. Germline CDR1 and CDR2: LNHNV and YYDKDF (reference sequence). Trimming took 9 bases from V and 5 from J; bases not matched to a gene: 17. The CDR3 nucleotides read TGTGCCACGGAAAAGTTTGACGGACAGGGGGCGATGGAGACCCAGTACTTC. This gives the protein CATEKFDGQGAMETQYF.

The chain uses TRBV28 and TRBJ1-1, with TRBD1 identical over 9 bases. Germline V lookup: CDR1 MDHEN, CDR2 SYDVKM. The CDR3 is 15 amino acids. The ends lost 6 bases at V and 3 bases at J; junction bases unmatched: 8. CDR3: CASRPGQGFHTEAFF. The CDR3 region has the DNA TGTGCCAGCAGGCCGGGACAGGGTTTTCACACTGAAGCTTTCTTT.

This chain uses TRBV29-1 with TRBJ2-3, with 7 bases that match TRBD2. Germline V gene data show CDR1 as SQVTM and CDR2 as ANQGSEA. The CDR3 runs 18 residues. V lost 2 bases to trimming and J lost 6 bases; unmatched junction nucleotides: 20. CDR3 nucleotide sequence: TGCAGCGTTGAATTACGCGGCCCGACTAGCTTTTGGTTGGATACGCAGTATTTT. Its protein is CSVELRGPTSFWLDTQYF.

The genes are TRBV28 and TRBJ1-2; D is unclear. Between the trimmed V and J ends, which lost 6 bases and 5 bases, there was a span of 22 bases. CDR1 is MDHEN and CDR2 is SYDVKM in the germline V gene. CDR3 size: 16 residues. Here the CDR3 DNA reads TGTGCCAGCAGACGTTCCTCCGGGAGACTAACTTATGGCTACACCTTC. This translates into CASRRSSGRLTYGYTF.

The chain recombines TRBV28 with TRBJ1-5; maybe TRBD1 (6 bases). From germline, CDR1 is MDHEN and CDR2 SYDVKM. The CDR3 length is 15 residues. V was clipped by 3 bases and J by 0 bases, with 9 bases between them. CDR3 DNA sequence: TGTGCCAGCAGTTTCCGACAGGTTAGCAATCAGCCCCAGCATTTT. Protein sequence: CASSFRQVSNQPQHF.

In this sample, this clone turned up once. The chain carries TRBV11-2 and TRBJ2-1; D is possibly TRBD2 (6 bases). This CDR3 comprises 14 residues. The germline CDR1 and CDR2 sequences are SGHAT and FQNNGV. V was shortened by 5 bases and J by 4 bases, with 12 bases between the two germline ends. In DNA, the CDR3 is TGTGCCAGCAGCCCGCTTCGGGGGTACAATGAGCAGTTCTTC. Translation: CASSPLRGYNEQFF.

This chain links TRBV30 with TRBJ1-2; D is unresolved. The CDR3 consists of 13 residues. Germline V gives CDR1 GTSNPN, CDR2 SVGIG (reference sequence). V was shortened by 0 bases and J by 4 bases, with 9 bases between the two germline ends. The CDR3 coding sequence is TGTGCCTGGAGTGTGTCCCTCCTCTATGGCTACACCTTC. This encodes CAWSVSLLYGYTF.

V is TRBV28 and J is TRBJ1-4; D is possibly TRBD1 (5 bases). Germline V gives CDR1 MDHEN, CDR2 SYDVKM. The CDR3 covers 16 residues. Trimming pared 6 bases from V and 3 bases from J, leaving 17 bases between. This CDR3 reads CASSYLDRVSNEKLFF. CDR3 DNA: TGTGCCAGCAGCTACCTAGACAGAGTCTCTAATGAAAAACTGTTTTTT.

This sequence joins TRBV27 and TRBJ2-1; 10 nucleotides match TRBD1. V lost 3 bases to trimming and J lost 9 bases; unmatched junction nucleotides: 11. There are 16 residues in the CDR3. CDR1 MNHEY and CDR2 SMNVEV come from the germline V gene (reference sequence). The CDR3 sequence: CASSFKPGQGFFEQFF. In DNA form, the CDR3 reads TGTGCCAGCAGTTTTAAACCGGGACAGGGGTTTTTTGAGCAGTTCTTC.

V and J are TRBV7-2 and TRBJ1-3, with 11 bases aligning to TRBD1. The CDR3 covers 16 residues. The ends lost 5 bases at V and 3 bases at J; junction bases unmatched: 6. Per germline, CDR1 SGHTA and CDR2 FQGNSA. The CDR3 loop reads CASSPWTGGSGNTIYF. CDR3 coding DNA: TGTGCCAGCAGCCCGTGGACAGGGGGCAGTGGAAACACCATATATTTT.

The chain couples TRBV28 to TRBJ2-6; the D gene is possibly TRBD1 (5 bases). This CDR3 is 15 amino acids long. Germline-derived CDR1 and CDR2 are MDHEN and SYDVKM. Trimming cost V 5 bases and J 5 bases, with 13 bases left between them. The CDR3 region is CASSRRQIRANVLTF. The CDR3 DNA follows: TGTGCCAGCAGTCGACGACAGATAAGGGCCAACGTCCTGACTTTC. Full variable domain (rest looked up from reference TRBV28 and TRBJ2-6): DVKVTQSSRYLVKRTGEKVFLECVQDMDHENMFWYRQDPGLGLRLIYFSYDVKMKEKGDIPEGYSVSREKKERFSLILESASTNQTSMYLCASSRRQIRANVLTFGAGSRLTVL.